This T cell receptor beta chain was sequenced for a study of blood T cell repertoires in COVID-19. Study background: Sites in the United States, Italy and Spain provided acute and convalescent COVID-19 samples. The analysed material was cDNA or gDNA that came from T cells, B-cell-depleted T cells, or PBMCs.

In the authors' workflow: Nucleated cell number was recorded as an estimate derived from reference gene primer amplification. Sequencing used immunoSEQ multiplex PCR; TCRdb keeps in-frame clones, though not all of them. V, J and clone size reflect that table, while D and trimming were determined from the DNA. The sample lists tens of thousands of clones, 89% occurring once. The receptor comes from a man aged 60 to 69 with active COVID-19. The specimen sequenced was peripheral blood.

The chain's CDR3 is CASSPGGSVGETQYF. Here the CDR3 DNA reads TGTGCCAGCTCACCCGGAGGAAGTGTCGGGGAGACCCAGTACTTC. This sequence joins TRBV18 and TRBJ2-5; D perhaps matches TRBD2 (5 bases). This CDR3 has 15 amino acids. V was clipped by 3 bases and J by 5 bases, with 16 bases between them. Germline-derived CDR1 and CDR2 are KGHSH and LQKENI.